This TCR beta chain was identified in a study of glioma-infiltrating T cells after dendritic cell vaccination. As for time point: after dendritic cell vaccination, including at tumor progression/relapse. Sequenced by immunoSEQ multiplex PCR; TCRdb stores in-frame clones only, minus some. The sample includes about 24,000 clones, roughly 91% of them seen just once. Trimming removed 5 bases at V and 2 bases at J, with 15 bases between. This CDR3 spans 15 amino acids. CDR1 is SGHVS, CDR2 FNYEAQ, per germline. The V gene is TRBV7-6, the J gene TRBJ2-5, with D possibly TRBD2 on 6 matching bases. This sequence was found in a human donor with glioblastoma. Sample: blood, taken after dendritic cell vaccination. The CDR3 protein is CASSTPGGRQETQYF. CDR3 nucleotide sequence: TGTGCCAGCAGCACCCCTGGAGGGAGGCAAGAGACCCAGTACTTC. The entire variable domain, with the rest obtained from reference TRBV7-6 and TRBJ2-5, is as follows: GAGVSQSPRYKVTKRGQDVALRCDPISGHVSLYWYRQALGQGPEFLTYFNYEAQQDKSGLPNDRFSAERPEGSISTLTIQRTEQRDSAMYRCASSTPGGRQETQYFGPGTRLLVL.